Listed below are T cell receptor beta chains from one sample, sequenced in a study of shared clonotypes between healthy human individuals. TCRdb keeps only in-frame clones here, not all; method: immunoSEQ multiplex PCR. The table lists roughly 1,500,000 clones, just under 99% of them singletons. The sample comprised naive CD4+ T cells sorted from blood. The receptors come from a man aged 25-40 years in good health. Each CDR3 is given without its conserved first and last residue.

cdr3_length	v_call	j_call	cdr3_aa
12	TRBV27	TRBJ2-3	ASNHRGPTDTQY
13	TRBV7-2	TRBJ2-3	ASSKRLAGADTQY
15	TRBV7-9	TRBJ2-7	ASSSFFPGLASHEQY
11	TRBV25-1	TRBJ1-3	ASLEAGGNTIY
11	TRBV2	TRBJ1-2	ASSPRGIYGYT
16	TRBV9	TRBJ2-1	ASSPPSRGGVAGNEQF
13	TRBV7-9	TRBJ2-5	ASSRQTGGSKTQY
13	TRBV19	TRBJ2-1	ASRETSGNRNEQF
14	TRBV18	TRBJ2-2	ASSPGAGLNTGELF
15	TRBV9	TRBJ2-1	ASSVELRQRSYNEQF
13	TRBV6-1	TRBJ2-1	ASNPTRPSYNEQF
12	TRBV16	TRBJ2-7	ASSTQGASYEQY
13	TRBV27	TRBJ2-7	ASSLRTSGINEQY
10	TRBV4-2	TRBJ1-5	ASSRLGQPQH
9	TRBV5-1	TRBJ2-5	ASSLLGTQY
12	TRBV5-4	TRBJ2-3	ASSLVADQDTQY
15	TRBV19	TRBJ1-2	ASSIPGTALANYGYT
14	TRBV9	TRBJ1-2	ASSPQSLDSNYGYT
13	TRBV4-3	TRBJ2-7	ASSQDVRGVYEQY
14	TRBV19	TRBJ2-3	ASSRSGTPGTDTQY
14	TRBV18	TRBJ1-1	ASSQGNRDWTTEAF
10	TRBV28	TRBJ2-7	ASSPLGYEQY
13	TRBV9	TRBJ2-1	ASSTLQGPLHEQF
13	TRBV7-6	TRBJ1-1	ASSLTGLTNTEAF
14	TRBV5-4	TRBJ2-3	ASSLVGSRFTDTQY
13	TRBV19	TRBJ2-1	ASIRSGTEYNEQF
14	TRBV5-1	TRBJ2-7	ASSLVPGQRGYEQY
13	TRBV18	TRBJ1-2	ATPGEGQNNYGYT
11	TRBV5-8	TRBJ2-5	ASSRGQQETQY
13	TRBV18	TRBJ2-6	ASGELGTGANVLT
14	TRBV5-4	TRBJ2-5	ASSPGLADTQETQY
13	TRBV4-3	TRBJ1-1	ASSPTPRQNTEAF
12	TRBV29-1	TRBJ2-1	SVEYSRIYNEQF
11	TRBV7-2	TRBJ2-1	ASSLGGGDEQF
12	TRBV6-4	TRBJ1-1	ASSDHRTPTEAF
12	TRBV28	TRBJ1-2	ASSLIGEWNGYT
15	TRBV6-1	TRBJ2-7	ASSELELAGVYVEQY
15	TRBV5-6	TRBJ2-5	ASTLAGGQGAGETQY
13	TRBV30	TRBJ1-5	AWNLDGYSNQPQH
11	TRBV5-1	TRBJ2-3	ASSSDGIDTQY
17	TRBV18	TRBJ2-3	ASSPLGLAGVGGTDTQY
10	TRBV7-8	TRBJ1-4	ASSRAGEKLF
9	TRBV29-1	TRBJ2-1	SVSSGNEQF
13	TRBV5-6	TRBJ1-4	ASSSLDRRNEKLF
13	TRBV5-6	TRBJ2-1	ASSSNSFAGGEQF
13	TRBV9	TRBJ2-5	ASSVAGLAEETQY
14	TRBV5-1	TRBJ2-7	ASSQETGFRSYEQY
16	TRBV21-1	TRBJ2-3	ASSEPRRGGKGTDTQY
11	TRBV18	TRBJ1-1	ASSTKQGEEAF
13	TRBV30	TRBJ2-1	AWSVVSGYYNEQF
13	TRBV18	TRBJ1-4	ASSPLGPTNEKLF